This is a list of T cell receptor beta chains from one sample in a study of blood T cell repertoires in COVID-19. Here immunoSEQ multiplex PCR was the method, and the copy in TCRdb shows in-frame clones only, minus some. Among about 100,000 clones listed, less than 90% were seen once. Sequencing input: peripheral blood. The receptor set was obtained from a man aged 25-45 years in a cohort sampled during active COVID-19. CDR3s include the opening cysteine and the closing phenylalanine or tryptophan. Each record gives: V gene, J gene, D gene, clone size, CDR3 DNA, CDR3 protein. The D gene is left open where the match is weak. The size of a clone is reported for some rows only, either as once, few or many, or as a class for expanded clones.

V gene: TRBV6-2/TRBV6-3; J gene: TRBJ2-5; D gene: NA; clone size: NA; CDR3 DNA: TGTGCCAGCAGTTCCCGACACCCTAAAGAGACCCAGTACTTC; CDR3 protein: CASSSRHPKETQYF
V gene: TRBV5-1; J gene: TRBJ2-3; D gene: NA; clone size: once; CDR3 DNA: TGCGCCAGCAGCTTGGCCACCGGGGTTGGGACAGATACGCAGTATTTT; CDR3 protein: CASSLATGVGTDTQYF
V gene: TRBV2; J gene: TRBJ1-2; D gene: TRBD1; clone size: once; CDR3 DNA: TGTGCCAGCAGTGATGGAACCTCCAGGGGGACGGGGGGCTACACCTTC; CDR3 protein: CASSDGTSRGTGGYTF
V gene: TRBV4-3; J gene: TRBJ2-3; D gene: TRBD1; clone size: NA; CDR3 DNA: TGCGCCAGCAGCCGCCTACAGGGGGGAAGCACAGATACGCAGTATTTT; CDR3 protein: CASSRLQGGSTDTQYF
V gene: TRBV9; J gene: TRBJ2-5; D gene: TRBD2; clone size: NA; CDR3 DNA: TGTGCCAGCAGCGCGGGACTAGCGGGGGGGGAAGAGACCCAGTACTTC; CDR3 protein: CASSAGLAGGEETQYF
V gene: TRBV9; J gene: TRBJ1-2; D gene: NA; clone size: NA; CDR3 DNA: TGTGCCAGCAGCTCAGAGGTAACAGGCCCGGGCTATGGCTACACCTTC; CDR3 protein: CASSSEVTGPGYGYTF
V gene: TRBV10-3; J gene: TRBJ2-3; D gene: TRBD2; clone size: NA; CDR3 DNA: TGTGCCATCAGTGTGCTAGCGGGGGGATCCACAGATACGCAGTATTTT; CDR3 protein: CAISVLAGGSTDTQYF
V gene: TRBV6-2/TRBV6-3; J gene: TRBJ1-2; D gene: TRBD1; clone size: NA; CDR3 DNA: TGTGCCAGCAGTTCCCCCGCGACAGGGGGACCTGGCTACACCTTC; CDR3 protein: CASSSPATGGPGYTF
V gene: TRBV7-8; J gene: TRBJ1-3; D gene: TRBD1; clone size: once; CDR3 DNA: TGTGCCAGCAGCCAGGGACAGGGCTCCGGAAACACCATATATTTT; CDR3 protein: CASSQGQGSGNTIYF
V gene: TRBV5-6; J gene: TRBJ1-1; D gene: NA; clone size: NA; CDR3 DNA: TGTGCCAGCAGCTTGTGGCGGGAGCGGCCTGAAGCTTTCTTT; CDR3 protein: CASSLWRERPEAFF
V gene: TRBV5-8; J gene: TRBJ2-3; D gene: NA; clone size: NA; CDR3 DNA: TGTGCCAGCAGCTCCGATGGGGGGAGCAAAGATACGCAGTATTTT; CDR3 protein: CASSSDGGSKDTQYF
V gene: TRBV30; J gene: TRBJ1-1; D gene: TRBD1; clone size: NA; CDR3 DNA: TGTGCCTGGAGTGTAAGGGGGACAGGGGGTGAAGCTTTCTTT; CDR3 protein: CAWSVRGTGGEAFF
V gene: TRBV27; J gene: TRBJ2-5; D gene: NA; clone size: NA; CDR3 DNA: TGTGCCTCTAAGAACAGGCCCCAAATCCAAGAGACCCAGTACTTC; CDR3 protein: CASKNRPQIQETQYF
V gene: TRBV5-8; J gene: TRBJ2-7; D gene: TRBD1; clone size: once; CDR3 DNA: TGTGCCAGCAGCTGGGGGACAGGGGGCATAGGTTCCTACGAGCAGTACTTC; CDR3 protein: CASSWGTGGIGSYEQYF
V gene: TRBV7-8; J gene: TRBJ2-7; D gene: TRBD2; clone size: NA; CDR3 DNA: TGTGCCAGCAGCCAGGGAGGGGACTTCTACGAGCAGTACTTC; CDR3 protein: CASSQGGDFYEQYF
V gene: TRBV12-3/TRBV12-4; J gene: TRBJ1-5; D gene: NA; clone size: NA; CDR3 DNA: TGTGCCAGCAGGGCGGAGGGCAATCAGCCCCAGCATTTT; CDR3 protein: CASRAEGNQPQHF
V gene: TRBV15; J gene: TRBJ1-6; D gene: NA; clone size: NA; CDR3 DNA: TGTGCCACCAGCAGAGACTGGAACAGGGACTCACCCCTCCACTTT; CDR3 protein: CATSRDWNRDSPLHF
V gene: TRBV3-1/TRBV3-2; J gene: TRBJ2-7; D gene: NA; clone size: NA; CDR3 DNA: TGTGCCAGCAGGGCAGCGAACTACGAGCAGTACTTC; CDR3 protein: CASRAANYEQYF
V gene: TRBV7-2; J gene: TRBJ2-2; D gene: NA; clone size: NA; CDR3 DNA: TGTGCCAGCAGCTTAGGAGGGTCCCGGGGGTCCTCCACCGGGGAGCTGTTTTTT; CDR3 protein: CASSLGGSRGSSTGELFF
V gene: TRBV5-1; J gene: TRBJ2-3; D gene: TRBD1; clone size: NA; CDR3 DNA: TGCGCCAGCAATCGGCAGGGGGCGACAGATACGCAGTATTTT; CDR3 protein: CASNRQGATDTQYF
V gene: TRBV6-2/TRBV6-3; J gene: TRBJ1-2; D gene: NA; clone size: NA; CDR3 DNA: TGTGCCAGCAGTTATCTGACAGGCGACCTCTATGGCTACACCTTC; CDR3 protein: CASSYLTGDLYGYTF
V gene: TRBV7-3; J gene: TRBJ2-3; D gene: TRBD2; clone size: NA; CDR3 DNA: TGTGCCAGCAGTCACAGTACTAGCGGGGGACCAGATACGCAGTATTTT; CDR3 protein: CASSHSTSGGPDTQYF
V gene: TRBV2; J gene: TRBJ2-1; D gene: NA; clone size: few; CDR3 DNA: TGTGCCAGCAGTGAATCGGAACTAGCCAATGAGCAGTTCTTC; CDR3 protein: CASSESELANEQFF
V gene: TRBV5-1; J gene: TRBJ2-1; D gene: TRBD1; clone size: NA; CDR3 DNA: TGCGCCAGCAGCTCCCCGGGACAGGGGGCCGAAAATGAGCAGTTCTTC; CDR3 protein: CASSSPGQGAENEQFF
V gene: TRBV5-1; J gene: TRBJ1-1; D gene: NA; clone size: once; CDR3 DNA: TGCGCCACTGCTAGGGGCCGCATAGGTTTCGGGGAAGCTTTCTTT; CDR3 protein: CATARGRIGFGEAFF
V gene: TRBV28; J gene: TRBJ2-1; D gene: NA; clone size: once; CDR3 DNA: TGTGCCAGCAGTGGGGGGGACATCTCCTACAATGAGCAGTTCTTC; CDR3 protein: CASSGGDISYNEQFF
V gene: TRBV2; J gene: TRBJ2-1; D gene: TRBD2; clone size: NA; CDR3 DNA: TGTGTTTGGGGGGGGGCCTACAATGAGCAGTTCTTC; CDR3 protein: CVWGGAYNEQFF
V gene: TRBV7-2; J gene: TRBJ2-3; D gene: TRBD2; clone size: NA; CDR3 DNA: TGTGCCAGCAGCTCCAGAGCGGGGGGGCAGGGTCATACGCAGTATTTT; CDR3 protein: CASSSRAGGQGHTQYF
V gene: TRBV7-2; J gene: TRBJ2-7; D gene: NA; clone size: NA; CDR3 DNA: TGTGCCAGCAGCCCAGTAGCCGGTTCCTACGAGCAGTACTTC; CDR3 protein: CASSPVAGSYEQYF
V gene: TRBV5-4; J gene: TRBJ2-3; D gene: TRBD2; clone size: once; CDR3 DNA: TGTGCCAGCAGCTGGCGGGGGGGGGCAGATACGCAGTATTTT; CDR3 protein: CASSWRGGADTQYF
V gene: TRBV5-1; J gene: TRBJ2-2; D gene: TRBD1; clone size: NA; CDR3 DNA: TGCGCCAGCAGCTTCGGACAGGGGGCCTTTACCGGGGAGCTGTTTTTT; CDR3 protein: CASSFGQGAFTGELFF
V gene: TRBV6-9; J gene: TRBJ1-5; D gene: TRBD1; clone size: few; CDR3 DNA: TGTGCCAGCAGTTGGCCACGACAGGGACAAAATCAGCCCCAGCATTTT; CDR3 protein: CASSWPRQGQNQPQHF
V gene: TRBV4-3; J gene: TRBJ2-1; D gene: NA; clone size: few; CDR3 DNA: TGCGCCAGCAGCCGTTCGGGGGACTCCTACAATGAGCAGTTCTTC; CDR3 protein: CASSRSGDSYNEQFF
V gene: TRBV7-2; J gene: TRBJ2-3; D gene: NA; clone size: NA; CDR3 DNA: TGTGCCAGCAGCTACTCTAGAGCAGATACGCAGTATTTT; CDR3 protein: CASSYSRADTQYF
V gene: TRBV3-1/TRBV3-2; J gene: TRBJ1-6; D gene: TRBD1; clone size: NA; CDR3 DNA: TGTGCCAGCAGCCTCGGGACAGGGGAATCACCCCTCCACTTT; CDR3 protein: CASSLGTGESPLHF
V gene: TRBV6-5; J gene: TRBJ1-1; D gene: TRBD1; clone size: NA; CDR3 DNA: TGTGCCAGCAGCCTGACAGGGGTAGGCACTGAAGCTTTCTTT; CDR3 protein: CASSLTGVGTEAFF
V gene: TRBV11-3; J gene: TRBJ1-1; D gene: TRBD1; clone size: NA; CDR3 DNA: TGTGCCAGCAGCGAAGGACAGGGGAGGAACACTGAAGCTTTCTTT; CDR3 protein: CASSEGQGRNTEAFF
V gene: TRBV7-9; J gene: TRBJ1-2; D gene: NA; clone size: NA; CDR3 DNA: TGTGCCAGCAGGACGGCAGGCTACTATGGCTACACCTTC; CDR3 protein: CASRTAGYYGYTF
V gene: TRBV7-8; J gene: TRBJ2-3; D gene: NA; clone size: NA; CDR3 DNA: TGTGCCAGCAGCTTAGCGCCGGGGACAGATACGCAGTATTTT; CDR3 protein: CASSLAPGTDTQYF
V gene: TRBV28; J gene: TRBJ1-4; D gene: TRBD1; clone size: NA; CDR3 DNA: TGTGCCAGCAGTTCTCGGACAGGGGGCTACAATGAAAAACTGTTTTTT; CDR3 protein: CASSSRTGGYNEKLFF
V gene: TRBV9; J gene: TRBJ2-5; D gene: TRBD2; clone size: NA; CDR3 DNA: TGTGCCAGCAGCGTCGGACTAGCGGGGCAACAAGAGACCCAGTACTTC; CDR3 protein: CASSVGLAGQQETQYF
V gene: TRBV11-2; J gene: TRBJ1-3; D gene: NA; clone size: NA; CDR3 DNA: TGTGCCAGCAGCTTAAGTGGTGAGACTGGAAACACCATATATTTT; CDR3 protein: CASSLSGETGNTIYF
V gene: TRBV19; J gene: TRBJ1-4; D gene: NA; clone size: NA; CDR3 DNA: TGTGCCAGTAGTACAGGGGCCGCGGGTGAAAAACTGTTTTTT; CDR3 protein: CASSTGAAGEKLFF
V gene: TRBV27; J gene: TRBJ1-4; D gene: NA; clone size: few; CDR3 DNA: TGTGCCAGCAGTTTATCACTTGCAACTAATGAAAAACTGTTTTTT; CDR3 protein: CASSLSLATNEKLFF
V gene: TRBV10-3; J gene: TRBJ2-3; D gene: TRBD2; clone size: NA; CDR3 DNA: TGTGCCACCCTAGGGAGGCTAGCGGGAGATACGCAGTATTTT; CDR3 protein: CATLGRLAGDTQYF
V gene: TRBV11-2; J gene: TRBJ1-2; D gene: NA; clone size: NA; CDR3 DNA: TGTGCCAGCAGCTTTGACGGGGGCTATGGCTACACCTTC; CDR3 protein: CASSFDGGYGYTF
V gene: TRBV7-9; J gene: TRBJ2-3; D gene: TRBD2; clone size: NA; CDR3 DNA: TGTGCCAGCAGCGGTAGCGGGGGGGCCGCAGATACGCAGTATTTT; CDR3 protein: CASSGSGGAADTQYF
V gene: TRBV11-1; J gene: TRBJ2-7; D gene: TRBD2; clone size: NA; CDR3 DNA: TGTGCCAGCAGCTTGGCTGGAGCGGGGGAGCAGTACTTC; CDR3 protein: CASSLAGAGEQYF
V gene: TRBV5-6; J gene: TRBJ2-7; D gene: NA; clone size: NA; CDR3 DNA: TGTGCCAGCAGCTCTGGCGTAGCGATCTACGAGCAGTACTTC; CDR3 protein: CASSSGVAIYEQYF
V gene: TRBV4-1; J gene: TRBJ2-3; D gene: NA; clone size: NA; CDR3 DNA: TGCGCCAGCAGCCAAGACCCCCCAGGGGTTCACGGGGATACGCAGTATTTT; CDR3 protein: CASSQDPPGVHGDTQYF
V gene: TRBV30; J gene: TRBJ1-5; D gene: TRBD1; clone size: NA; CDR3 DNA: TGTGCCTGGGGGACAGGGGGGAGCAATCAGCCCCAGCATTTT; CDR3 protein: CAWGTGGSNQPQHF
V gene: TRBV19; J gene: TRBJ2-7; D gene: TRBD2; clone size: NA; CDR3 DNA: TGTGCCAGTAGTATTAGCGGGACTAGCCGATACGAGCAGTACTTC; CDR3 protein: CASSISGTSRYEQYF
V gene: TRBV9; J gene: TRBJ2-3; D gene: TRBD2; clone size: NA; CDR3 DNA: TGTGCCAGCAGCGTAGTGAGCGGGGCGGGGACAGATACGCAGTATTTT; CDR3 protein: CASSVVSGAGTDTQYF
V gene: TRBV10-3; J gene: TRBJ2-5; D gene: TRBD2; clone size: once; CDR3 DNA: TGTGCCATCAGTGCGGGGGGGGAGGCCGGGGAGACCCAGTACTTC; CDR3 protein: CAISAGGEAGETQYF
V gene: TRBV18; J gene: TRBJ2-7; D gene: TRBD1; clone size: NA; CDR3 DNA: TGTGCCAGCTCACCCGGGACAGGGCAAGGCTACGAGCAGTACTTC; CDR3 protein: CASSPGTGQGYEQYF
V gene: TRBV7-9; J gene: TRBJ2-3; D gene: TRBD2; clone size: NA; CDR3 DNA: TGTGCCAGCAGCCCAGTGGTCGGGGGGGGCCTGTCAGATACGCAGTATTTT; CDR3 protein: CASSPVVGGGLSDTQYF
V gene: TRBV3-1/TRBV3-2; J gene: TRBJ2-7; D gene: TRBD2; clone size: NA; CDR3 DNA: TGTGCCAGCAGCCCACGACTAGCGGGAACCTACGAGCAGTACTTC; CDR3 protein: CASSPRLAGTYEQYF
V gene: TRBV27; J gene: TRBJ2-1; D gene: NA; clone size: NA; CDR3 DNA: TGTGCCAGCAGGACAACCCACTCCACCGACGGCTCCTACAATGAGCAGTTCTTC; CDR3 protein: CASRTTHSTDGSYNEQFF